This TCR beta chain was captured in a study of cytomegalovirus exposure and HLA in healthy donors. Study-wide points: The study flagged approximately 180 TCR beta chains as cytomegalovirus-associated. One cluster of highly shared sequence variants probably arose as a sequencing artifact. As a later analysis showed, a missense DCLRE1C variant was linked to trimming of TCR beta V- and J-genes.

A note on this clone: Its target is unknown.

Primers: 60 Vbeta forward and 13 Jbeta reverse. In the authors' workflow: An analysis performed later counted 72 million or so unique TCR beta chains (approximately 10 million of them shared). Only in-frame clones appear in the TCRdb table, and some are missing; sequencing was by immunoSEQ multiplex PCR. The D gene and trimming were derived from the DNA, and the V and J assignments and clone size from that table. The top ten clones hold about 1.3% of a sample with about 160,000 clones, 65% to 85% of them seen once. This TCR was recovered from a man in his fifties or sixties in good health and CMV-seronegative. The source material was PBMCs.

As DNA, the CDR3 is TGTGCCACAGCCCCTTCAGGGTTTAACTATGGCTACACCTTC. Its translation: CATAPSGFNYGYTF. This chain joins TRBV28 and TRBJ1-2; tentative D call: TRBD1 (5 bases). Between the trimmed V and J ends, which lost 10 bases and 1 base, there was a span of 16 bases. In germline, CDR1 is MDHEN, CDR2 SYDVKM. The CDR3 covers 14 residues.